The 32 T cell receptor beta chains reported below all come from one sample, sequenced in a study of T cell repertoires in cytomegalovirus infection. One entry per CDR3 protein results from TCRdb running MiXCR on the reads. Of 100,000 to 150,000 distinct CDR3 sequences in the sample, roughly 8.2% were seen once. Material for sequencing was PBMCs. The receptors here all came from a human donor in good health (CMV status not recorded). Some clones in this sample may be carry-over from other donors' samples.

In its sample, this clonotype was seen many times. This chain uses TRBV14 with TRBJ1-2; weak D call: TRBD1 (5 bases). Between the trimmed V and J ends, which lost 0 bases and 3 bases, there was a span of 11 bases. The CDR3 contains 15 residues. Germline V gene lookup returns CDR1 SGHDN and CDR2 FVKESK. The CDR3 DNA reads as TGTGCCAGCAGCCAAGATATAGGGGAGGACTATGGCTACACCTTC. Residues: CASSQDIGEDYGYTF.

This clonotype was observed many times. This chain connects TRBV6-5 to TRBJ1-1; D is perhaps TRBD1 (5 bases). In germline, CDR1 is MNHEY, CDR2 SVGAGI. This CDR3 contains 12 residues. The germline V and J ends were trimmed by 7 bases and 2 bases, with 8 bases remaining between them. CDR3 region: CASKGLNTEAFF. CDR3 sequence (DNA): TGTGCCAGCAAGGGGCTCAACACTGAAGCTTTCTTT.

This clonotype was seen many times. V and J are TRBV30 and TRBJ1-6; no clear D gene. The V end was cut by 5 bases, the J end by 7 bases, with 9 bases between. Germline V gives CDR1 GTSNPN, CDR2 SVGIG (reference sequence). The CDR3 is 12 amino acids. The CDR3 protein is CAWGLGNSPLHF. CDR3 bases: TGTGCCTGGGGATTAGGGAATTCACCCCTCCACTTT.

At least ten counts were recorded for this clonotype. At one end, the junction sequence differs from germline, possibly due to a read error. The chain uses TRBV24-1 and TRBJ2-1; no definite D call. The CDR3 covers 12 residues. Germline loops: CDR1 KGHDR, CDR2 SFDVKD. Here the CDR3 DNA reads TGTGCCACCAGTGACCCCGGCAGGTCTCTTTCCTTC. As protein: CATSDPGRSLSF.

This clonotype showed up many times. V usage is TRBV11-2 and J usage is TRBJ1-5; D ambiguous. The CDR3 consists of 13 residues. Germline V gene data show CDR1 as SGHAT and CDR2 as FQNNGV. With 1 base removed from V and 7 bases from J, the gap between germline ends came to 8 bases. The DNA of the CDR3 is TGTGCCAGCAGCTTAGGGCGGAAGCAGCCCCAGCATTTT. This gives the protein CASSLGRKQPQHF.

There are a few counts of this clonotype. The rearrangement uses TRBV29-1 and TRBJ2-3; D is uncertain. The V gene's germline CDR1 is SQVTM and CDR2 ANQGSEA. Trimming left V 3 bases short and J 0 bases short, with 10 bases between. The CDR3 spans 14 residues. CDR3 sequence (DNA): TGCAGCGTTGACTTGGCGGCCAGCACAGATACGCAGTATTTT. This translates into CSVDLAASTDTQYF.

This clonotype was recorded at least ten times. The DNA for the CDR3 is TGTGCTAGTGGTTTAGACGGAGCTTTCTTT. Translating it yields CASGLDGAFF. The rearrangement joins TRBV12-5 to TRBJ1-1; D gene uncertain. The CDR3 is made up of 10 amino acids. From germline, CDR1 is LGHNT and CDR2 FRNRAP. The ends were cut back, 3 bases at V and 10 bases at J, with 6 bases in the middle.

This clonotype appeared many times. The chain is built from TRBV5-4 and TRBJ1-2; 9 positions agree with TRBD1. The CDR3 runs 15 residues. The germline gives CDR1 SGHNT, CDR2 YYREEE (reference sequence). With 5 bases clipped from V and 5 bases from J, the junction kept 10 bases outside the gene matches. CDR3: CASREDGTGRYGYTF. For the CDR3, the DNA is TGTGCCAGCAGGGAGGATGGGACAGGGCGGTATGGCTACACCTTC.

The rearrangement uses TRBV3-1 and TRBJ2-5; D gene unclear. The CDR3 contains 11 residues. V lost 1 base and J lost 5, with 2 bases in between. The germline V gene has CDR1 LGHDT and CDR2 YNNKEL (reference sequence). DNA for the CDR3: TGTGCCAGCAGCCAAGGGGAGACCCAGTACTTC. The encoded protein is CASSQGETQYF.

This clonotype was recorded a few times. The chain uses TRBV12-3 or TRBV12-4 and TRBJ1-3; D unresolved. The ends were cut back, 3 bases at V and 0 bases at J, with 15 bases in the middle. The CDR3 is 17 amino acids. CDR3 sequence (DNA): TGTGCCAGCAGTTTTTCAGCGGGATTTTACTCTGGAAACACCATATATTTT. Its protein is CASSFSAGFYSGNTIYF.

There are a few counts of this clonotype. The J gene is TRBJ2-5, the V gene TRBV18, with D uncertain. Per germline, CDR1 KGHSH and CDR2 LQKENI. This CDR3 region has 15 residues. Trimming cost V 6 bases and J 0 bases, with 14 bases left between them. The DNA of the CDR3 is TGTGCCAGCTCCTACTTTGATGGCAACCAAGAGACCCAGTACTTC. Encoded protein: CASSYFDGNQETQYF. Filled out from reference TRBV18 and TRBJ2-5, the complete variable domain reads NAGVMQNPRHLVRRRGQEARLRCSPMKGHSHVYWYRQLPEEGLKFMVYLQKENIIDESGMPKERFSAEFPKEGPSILRIQQVVRGDSAAYFCASSYFDGNQETQYFGPGTRLLVL.

The table lists this clonotype with many counts. The V call is TRBV4-1, the J call TRBJ2-2; 7 bases map to TRBD2. The CDR3 contains 15 residues. J gave up 2 bases and V 6 bases, and 6 bases lay outside the gene matches. Germline lookup yields CDR1 MGHRA and CDR2 YSYEKL. In DNA, the CDR3 is TGCGCCAGCAGACCTAGCGGAGCAAACACCGGGGAGCTGTTTTTT. Residues: CASRPSGANTGELFF.

This clonotype has just a few counts. The chain carries TRBV5-1 and TRBJ2-5; TRBD1 is a possible D gene (5 bases). The CDR3 extends over 15 amino acids. The ends were cut back, 2 bases at V and 0 bases at J, with 11 bases in the middle. The germline gives CDR1 SGHRS, CDR2 YFSETQ. The CDR3 protein is CASSFPDTNQETQYF. CDR3 in DNA: TGCGCCAGCAGCTTCCCGGACACAAACCAAGAGACCCAGTACTTC.

This clonotype was seen many times. V gene TRBV2 combines with J gene TRBJ1-5, with 9 bases fitting TRBD1. The germline V gene has CDR1 SNHLY and CDR2 FYNNEI. The junction had 8 bases not matched to a gene; V was cut back by 7 bases and J by 1 base. This CDR3 comprises 16 residues. As DNA, the CDR3 is TGTGCCAGCACTCGGACAGGGGCGACGAGCAATCAGCCCCAGCATTTT. It translates to CASTRTGATSNQPQHF.

This clonotype was seen a few times. This sequence joins TRBV20-1 and TRBJ1-1, with D possibly matching TRBD1 (5 bases). V was shortened by 0 bases and J by 5 bases, with 13 bases between the two germline ends. CDR3 size: 14 residues. Germline V gene lookup returns CDR1 DFQATT and CDR2 SNEGSKA (reference sequence). The CDR3 here is CSARDVRGWTEAFF. CDR3 coding DNA: TGCAGTGCTAGAGATGTGAGGGGATGGACTGAAGCTTTCTTT.

Comments on this clonotype: This clone may be a read error of a much larger clone one base away. The chain has TRBV19 and TRBJ2-3; D remains unclear. This CDR3 spans 14 amino acids. Germline CDR1 LNHDA, CDR2 SQIVND (reference sequence). In nucleotides, the CDR3 is TGTGCCGGTAGTACTGGATCCGCTTTCGATACGCAGTATTTT. Its protein product is CAGSTGSAFDTQYF.

This clonotype occurred many times. The chain carries TRBV7-2 and TRBJ1-1, with D possibly being TRBD1 (5 bases). The V gene's germline CDR1 is SGHTA and CDR2 FQGNSA. CDR3 size: 14 residues. With 6 bases removed from V and 0 bases from J, the gap between germline ends came to 11 bases. The CDR3 reads CASRLQVMNTEAFF. CDR3 nucleotides: TGTGCCAGCAGATTACAGGTGATGAACACTGAAGCTTTCTTT. The whole variable domain, remainder taken from reference TRBV7-2 and TRBJ1-1, is GAGVSQSPSNKVTEKGKDVELRCDPISGHTALYWYRQSLGQGLEFLIYFQGNSAPDKSGLPSDRFSAERTGGSVSTLTIQRTQQEDSAVYLCASRLQVMNTEAFFGQGTRLTVV.

This clonotype has at least ten counts. This rearrangement joins TRBV7-2 to TRBJ2-1; no reliable D call. The germline CDR1 and CDR2 sequences are SGHTA and FQGNSA. The CDR3 extends over 13 amino acids. V lost 2 bases to trimming and J lost 5 bases, with 7 bases between them. This chain's CDR3 is CASSLIGDNEQFF. In DNA form, the CDR3 reads TGTGCCAGCAGCTTAATCGGTGACAATGAGCAGTTCTTC.

This clonotype has a count of ten or more. The gene calls are TRBV28 and TRBJ2-7, with D perhaps being TRBD1 or TRBD2 (7 bases each). Germline values: CDR1 MDHEN, CDR2 SYDVKM. The length of the CDR3 is 15 residues. Trimming removed 4 bases at V and 2 bases at J, with 15 bases between. The CDR3 coding sequence is TGTGCCAGCAGTTGGCGGGGGCAGGGGGCCTACGAGCAGTACTTC. Translation: CASSWRGQGAYEQYF. Full variable domain (rest looked up from reference TRBV28 and TRBJ2-7): DVKVTQSSRYLVKRTGEKVFLECVQDMDHENMFWYRQDPGLGLRLIYFSYDVKMKEKGDIPEGYSVSREKKERFSLILESASTNQTSMYLCASSWRGQGAYEQYFGPGTRLTVT.

The V call is TRBV24-1, the J call TRBJ2-3; D tentatively fits TRBD1 or TRBD2 (5 bases each). Germline CDR1 is KGHDR and CDR2 is SFDVKD. V shed 3 bases and J shed 1 base, with 10 bases lying between them. This CDR3 is built from 15 residues. CDR3 sequence reads: CATSDRGTGTDTQYF. Written as DNA, the CDR3 is TGTGCCACCAGTGATCGAGGGACGGGCACAGATACGCAGTATTTT.

This clonotype was picked up many times. The V and J genes are TRBV25-1 and TRBJ2-2; D perhaps matches TRBD2 (5 bases). Looked up from germline, CDR1 is MGHDK and CDR2 is SYGVNS. The CDR3 extends over 12 amino acids. Trimming cost V 8 bases and J 4 bases, with 8 bases left between them. The CDR3 loop reads CASRDFTGELFF. The CDR3 DNA is TGTGCCAGCCGGGATTTCACCGGGGAGCTGTTTTTT. The complete variable domain, with remaining parts taken from reference TRBV25-1 and TRBJ2-2, reads EADIYQTPRYLVIGTGKKITLECSQTMGHDKMYWYQQDPGMELHLIHYSYGVNSTEKGDLSSESTVSRIRTEHFPLTLESARPSHTSQYLCASRDFTGELFFGEGSRLTVL.

This clonotype was observed many times. The CDR3 is CSAVRQGMNTEAFF. CDR3 nucleotides: TGCAGTGCTGTTCGACAGGGAATGAACACTGAAGCTTTCTTT. V gene TRBV20-1 combines with J gene TRBJ1-1; 7 nucleotides line up with TRBD1. V was clipped by 5 bases and J by 0 bases; unmatched bases: 6. There are 14 residues in the CDR3. The germline CDR1 and CDR2 sequences are DFQATT and SNEGSKA (reference sequence).

Only a few counts were recorded for this clonotype. The CDR3 sequence: CSAYNRGEQYF. The CDR3 nucleotides read TGCAGTGCTTACAACAGGGGCGAGCAGTACTTC. This chain uses TRBV20-1 with TRBJ2-7; 7 bases are shared with TRBD1. The CDR3 runs to 11 residues. V lost 5 bases, J lost 6 bases, and 4 bases stayed unmatched. Germline assignment: CDR1 DFQATT and CDR2 SNEGSKA (reference sequence).

Only a few counts were recorded for this clonotype. The chain has TRBV5-6 and TRBJ1-1; the match to TRBD1 covers 7 bases. V shed 4 bases and J 0 bases; nucleotides not matched to a gene: 3. The CDR3 is 14 amino acids. Germline CDR1 SGHDT, CDR2 YYEEEE. The CDR3 sequence is CASSKGQLNTEAFF. CDR3 nucleotide sequence: TGTGCCAGCAGCAAGGGACAGCTGAACACTGAAGCTTTCTTT.

The table lists this clonotype with many counts. The chain couples TRBV2 to TRBJ2-1; D unclear. The V end was cut by 4 bases, the J end by 1 base, with 11 bases between. Per germline, CDR1 SNHLY and CDR2 FYNNEI. This CDR3 region has 15 residues. The CDR3 nucleotides are TGTGCCAGCAGTGCCAGCCTACTATCCTACAATGAGCAGTTCTTC. Protein product: CASSASLLSYNEQFF.

This clonotype was observed many times. This chain uses TRBV7-6 with TRBJ2-1; 7 bases are shared with TRBD2. Germline V gives CDR1 SGHVS, CDR2 FNYEAQ. Trimming at V came to 4 bases and at J to 0 bases, leaving 9 bases not matched to a gene. CDR3 length: 17 amino acids. The CDR3 DNA sequence: TGTGCCAGCAGCTCCCTGGGGCGGGGGAGCTCCTACAATGAGCAGTTCTTC. Its translation is CASSSLGRGSSYNEQFF.

To note about this clonotype: Possible read error: a much larger clone is one base away. The gene calls are TRBV12-3 or TRBV12-4 and TRBJ1-6; unclear D gene. The CDR3 totals 12 residues. The V gene lost 6 bases and the J gene lost 10 bases, with 10 bases spanning the gap. CDR3 protein: CASSRIKSPLHF. In DNA, the CDR3 is TGTGCCAGCAGCCGTATTAAGTCACCCCTCCACTTT.

This clonotype came up once. One end of the junction does not line up with germline, which may come from a read error. The chain employs TRBV5-4 and TRBJ2-5, with TRBD2 matching 10 bases. Germline V lookup: CDR1 SGHNT, CDR2 YYREEE (reference sequence). The CDR3 consists of 15 residues. The CDR3 sequence is CAGSPALAGEETQYF. CDR3 DNA sequence: TGTGCCGGCAGCCCGGCCCTAGCGGGGGAAGAGACCCAGTACTTC.

This clonotype was seen repeatedly, ten times or more. This chain uses TRBV3-1 with TRBJ1-1; D gene unclear. This CDR3 contains 14 residues. Germline loops: CDR1 LGHDT, CDR2 YNNKEL (reference sequence). The V end lost 0 bases, the J end lost 9 bases, and 14 bases lay between the germline ends. The CDR3: CASSQEVRGGQAFF. The DNA of the CDR3 is TGTGCCAGCAGCCAAGAGGTCCGAGGAGGACAAGCTTTCTTT.

At least ten counts were recorded for this clonotype. This chain connects TRBV14 to TRBJ2-7; 9 nucleotides match TRBD1. The CDR3 contains 15 residues. The germline CDR1 and CDR2 sequences are SGHDN and FVKESK. After removal of 1 base from V and 2 bases from J, the junction contained 3 bases not matched to a gene. The DNA of the CDR3 is TGTGCCAGCAGCCAAGCGGGGACAGGGACCTACGAGCAGTACTTC. Encoded protein: CASSQAGTGTYEQYF.

Points on this clonotype: With a much larger clone just one base away, this may be a read error. The CDR3 coding sequence is TGTGCCATCACCGACCCCCCAGCGGACTATGGCTACACCTTC. It specifies CAITDPPADYGYTF. The chain recombines TRBV10-3 with TRBJ1-2; D is unclear. The CDR3 contains 14 residues. The germline V and J ends were trimmed by 7 bases and 3 bases, with 15 bases remaining between them. Germline V gene data show CDR1 as ENHRY and CDR2 as SYGVKD.

This clonotype was seen repeatedly, ten times or more. The gene calls are TRBV20-1 and TRBJ1-2, with D possibly being TRBD1 (5 bases). The CDR3 consists of 11 residues. Trimming took 3 bases from V and 6 from J, leaving 8 bases between them. The germline V gene encodes CDR1 DFQATT and CDR2 SNEGSKA (reference sequence). The DNA of the CDR3 is TGCAGTGCTAGTTTAGGGGATGGCTACACCTTC. Amino acid sequence: CSASLGDGYTF.